Following are 13 T cell receptor beta chains from one sample sequenced in a study of blood T cell repertoires in COVID-19. Here immunoSEQ multiplex PCR was the method, and the copy in TCRdb shows in-frame clones only, minus some. The sample lists approximately 260,000 clones; around 80% were seen once. Material for sequencing was peripheral blood. All receptors come from a woman aged 40 to 55 with active or convalescent COVID-19.

The chain is built from TRBV10-1 and TRBJ2-7; the D gene is possibly TRBD1 (5 bases). The V end lost 4 bases, the J end lost 7 bases, and 17 bases lay between the germline ends. Germline assignment: CDR1 WNHNN and CDR2 SYGVQD (reference sequence). CDR3 length equals 14 residues. The chain's CDR3 is CASSGIQWAGEQYF. CDR3 DNA: TGCGCCAGCAGTGGGATCCAGTGGGCAGGGGAGCAGTACTTC.

This rearrangement joins TRBV3-1 (or the pseudogene TRBV3-2) to TRBJ1-2, with D unclear. The CDR3 contains 14 residues. V gave up 1 base and J gave up 0 bases, with 6 bases separating them. Looked up from germline, CDR1 is LGHDT and CDR2 is YNNKEL (reference sequence). The CDR3 loop reads CASSQARANYGYTF. In DNA, the CDR3 is TGTGCCAGCAGCCAAGCGCGGGCTAACTATGGCTACACCTTC.

This clone was detected only a few times. The chain joins TRBV5-6 to TRBJ2-7; D unclear. V shed 2 bases and J shed 1 base, with 10 bases lying between them. Germline V gene sequence: CDR1 SGHDT, CDR2 YYEEEE. This CDR3 spans 14 amino acids. CDR3 sequence reads: CASSLPGYSYEQYF. The DNA for the CDR3 is TGTGCCAGCAGCTTACCAGGATATTCCTACGAGCAGTACTTC.

Here the CDR3 DNA reads TGTGCCAGCAGATCTGCAGGCGACTCCTATAATTCACCCCTCCACTTT. It translates to CASRSAGDSYNSPLHF. The rearrangement uses TRBV28 and TRBJ1-6; no clear D. The germline V gene encodes CDR1 MDHEN and CDR2 SYDVKM. CDR3 length: 16 amino acids. Trimming shortened V by 6 bases and J by 0 bases, and 12 bases separated the two germline ends.

A few counts support this clone. V gene TRBV19 combines with J gene TRBJ2-2; 7 nucleotides line up with TRBD1. The CDR3 consists of 16 residues. Germline CDR1 and CDR2: LNHDA and SQIVND (reference sequence). V was clipped by 4 bases and J by 1 base; unmatched bases: 6. The CDR3 is CASSTSWDRNTGELFF. The CDR3 region has the DNA TGTGCCAGTAGTACCTCCTGGGACAGGAACACCGGGGAGCTGTTTTTT.

V and J are TRBV5-4 and TRBJ2-1, with 12 bases matching TRBD2. V was pared by 5 bases and J by 9 bases, with 9 bases of the junction left unmatched. The CDR3 is 15 amino acids. The V gene's germline CDR1 is SGHNT and CDR2 YYREEE (reference sequence). The DNA for the CDR3 is TGTGCCAGCAGGCCAAGGACTAGCGGGGACTCTGAGCAGTTCTTC. Amino acid sequence: CASRPRTSGDSEQFF.

The genes are TRBV27 and TRBJ1-6; the match to TRBD1 covers 7 bases. V shed 3 bases, J shed 2 bases, and the junction held 1 base outside the gene matches. The germline CDR1 and CDR2 sequences are MNHEY and SMNVEV (reference sequence). CDR3 length: 15 amino acids. CDR3 residues: CASSFGTAYNSPLHF. Here the CDR3 DNA reads TGTGCCAGCAGTTTCGGGACAGCCTATAATTCACCCCTCCACTTT.

The chain is built from TRBV15 and TRBJ1-6; 10 bases line up with TRBD1. CDR3 size: 15 residues. The trim removed 3 bases at V and 8 bases at J, leaving 4 bases unmatched. Germline loops: CDR1 LNHNV, CDR2 YYDKDF (reference sequence). The CDR3 DNA reads TGTGCCACCAGCAGGGTTGGGACAGGGGATTCACCCCTCCACTTT. Translation gives CATSRVGTGDSPLHF.

This clone was picked up one time. The chain joins TRBV24-1 to TRBJ2-1; TRBD2 matches 11 bases. This CDR3 is built from 17 residues. Germline V gene data show CDR1 as KGHDR and CDR2 as SFDVKD. V lost 4 bases to trimming and J lost 0 bases; unmatched junction nucleotides: 4. CDR3 residues: CATSEGTSGSSYNEQFF. The CDR3, as DNA: TGTGCCACCAGTGAGGGGACTAGCGGAAGCTCCTACAATGAGCAGTTCTTC.

The table lists this clone with a count of one. The V and J genes are TRBV6-1 and TRBJ2-3; 15 bases align to TRBD2. This CDR3 comprises 18 residues. Germline CDR1 and CDR2: MNHNS and SASEGT. After removal of 4 bases from V and 0 bases from J, the junction contained 5 bases not matched to a gene. This CDR3 is CASSGGLAGGFSTDTQYF. CDR3 nucleotides: TGTGCCAGCAGTGGCGGACTAGCGGGGGGGTTTAGCACAGATACGCAGTATTTT.

V is TRBV9 and J is TRBJ1-3; no definite D call. V was trimmed by 3 bases and J by 0 bases, leaving 16 bases between them. Germline lookup yields CDR1 SGDLS and CDR2 YYNGEE. This CDR3 contains 17 residues. Here the CDR3 reads CASSALGGLSSGNTIYF. CDR3 sequence (DNA): TGTGCCAGCAGCGCCCTTGGAGGGCTCAGCTCTGGAAACACCATATATTTT.

The chain employs TRBV19 and TRBJ2-7, with 9 positions matching TRBD1. CDR3 size: 14 residues. After removal of 6 bases from V and 2 bases from J, the junction contained 5 bases not matched to a gene. Germline V gene sequence: CDR1 LNHDA, CDR2 SQIVND (reference sequence). The CDR3 nucleotides read TGTGCCAGTAGCCCCGGGACAGGGCCCTACGAGCAGTACTTC. Residues: CASSPGTGPYEQYF.

The chain carries TRBV28 and TRBJ2-4, with TRBD1 identical over 9 bases. In germline, CDR1 is MDHEN, CDR2 SYDVKM. With V trimmed by 4 bases and J by 7 bases, 14 bases remained unmatched. This CDR3 region has 17 residues. Here the CDR3 DNA reads TGTGCCAGCAGTTCCCGGAAGGGGACAGGGTGGGTTAACATTCAGTACTTC. Translation: CASSSRKGTGWVNIQYF. The variable domain in full, completed from reference TRBV28 and TRBJ2-4, reads DVKVTQSSRYLVKRTGEKVFLECVQDMDHENMFWYRQDPGLGLRLIYFSYDVKMKEKGDIPEGYSVSREKKERFSLILESASTNQTSMYLCASSSRKGTGWVNIQYFGAGTRLSVL.